This entry is about one T cell receptor beta chain. Its antigen remains unknown. A library of TCRbeta sequences, prepared with unique molecular identifiers, was generated. TCRdb passed the PCR reads through MiXCR, listing each CDR3 protein once. The top ten hold around two fifths of the sample, which has 45,000 to 60,000 distinct CDR3 sequences, around 56% seen once. The trim removed 4 bases at V and 2 bases at J, leaving 6 bases unmatched. The CDR3 length is 15 residues. In germline, CDR1 is MNHEY, CDR2 SVGEGT. This entry belongs to a study of T-cell reconstitution after alpha-beta-depleted transplantation in children. Study-wide points: Newly made T cells mostly supplied T-cell counts and diversity one year after transplant. After transplant, at about two months, alpha-beta T cells were reportedly derived from several hundred expanded graft clones.

The chain recombines TRBV6-2 or TRBV6-3 with TRBJ2-7; TRBD1 matches 9 bases. This receptor was taken from a boy younger than two with SCID, due to receive a stem cell transplant. The material sequenced was peripheral blood, taken before TCRalphabeta/CD19-depleted stem cell transplant. This CDR3 is CASSLSTGGTYEQYF. In DNA form, the CDR3 reads TGTGCCAGCAGTTTGTCGACAGGGGGAACCTACGAGCAGTACTTC.